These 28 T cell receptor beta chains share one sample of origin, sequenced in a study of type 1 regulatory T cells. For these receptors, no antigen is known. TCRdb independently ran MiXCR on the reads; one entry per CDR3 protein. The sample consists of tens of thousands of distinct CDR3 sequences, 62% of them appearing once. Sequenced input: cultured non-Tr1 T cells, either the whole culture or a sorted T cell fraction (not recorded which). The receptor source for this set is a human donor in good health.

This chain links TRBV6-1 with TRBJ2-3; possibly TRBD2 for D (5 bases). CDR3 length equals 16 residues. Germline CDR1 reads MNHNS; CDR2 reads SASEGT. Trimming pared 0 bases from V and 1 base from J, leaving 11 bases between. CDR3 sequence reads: CASSEASLARTDTQYF. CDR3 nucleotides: TGTGCCAGCAGTGAAGCATCCCTAGCCCGCACAGATACGCAGTATTTT.

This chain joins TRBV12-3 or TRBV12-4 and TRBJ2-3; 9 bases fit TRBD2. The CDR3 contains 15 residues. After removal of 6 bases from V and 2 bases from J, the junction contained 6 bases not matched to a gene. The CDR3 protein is CASSRGLALTDTQYF. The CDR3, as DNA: TGTGCCAGCAGCAGGGGACTAGCCCTCACAGATACGCAGTATTTT.

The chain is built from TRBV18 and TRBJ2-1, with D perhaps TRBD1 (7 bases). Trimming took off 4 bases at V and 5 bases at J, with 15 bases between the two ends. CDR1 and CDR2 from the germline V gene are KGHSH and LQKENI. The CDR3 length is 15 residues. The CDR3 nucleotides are TGTGCCAGCTCACTTAGACAGGGAGGAGACAATGAGCAGTTCTTC. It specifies CASSLRQGGDNEQFF.

CDR3 nucleotides: TGCGCCAGCAGCCAGAGACGGTCGCCGACAGATACGCAGTATTTT. Translation: CASSQRRSPTDTQYF. The gene calls are TRBV4-1 and TRBJ2-3; no clear D gene. Trimming shortened V by 3 bases and J by 3 bases, and 13 bases separated the two germline ends. Per the germline V gene, CDR1 is MGHRA and CDR2 is YSYEKL. The CDR3 runs 15 residues.

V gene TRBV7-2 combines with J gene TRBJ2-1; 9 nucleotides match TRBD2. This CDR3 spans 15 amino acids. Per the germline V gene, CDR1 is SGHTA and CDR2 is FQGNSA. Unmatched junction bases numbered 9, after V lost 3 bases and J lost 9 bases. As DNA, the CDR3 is TGTGCCAGCAGCTTCTCTAGCGGGATAAGGTCTGAGCAGTTCTTC. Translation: CASSFSSGIRSEQFF.

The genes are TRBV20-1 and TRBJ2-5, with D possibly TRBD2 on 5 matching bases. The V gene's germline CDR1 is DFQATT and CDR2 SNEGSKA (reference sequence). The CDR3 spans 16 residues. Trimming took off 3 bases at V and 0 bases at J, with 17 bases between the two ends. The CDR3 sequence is CSASPSSTPYQETQYF. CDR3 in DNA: TGCAGTGCTAGTCCGTCTAGCACCCCGTACCAAGAGACCCAGTACTTC.

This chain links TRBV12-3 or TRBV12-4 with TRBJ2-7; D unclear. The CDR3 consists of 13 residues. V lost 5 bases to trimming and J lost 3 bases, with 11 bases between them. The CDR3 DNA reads TGTGCCAGCAGTCTTACTCAACTCTACGAGCAGTACTTC. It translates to CASSLTQLYEQYF.

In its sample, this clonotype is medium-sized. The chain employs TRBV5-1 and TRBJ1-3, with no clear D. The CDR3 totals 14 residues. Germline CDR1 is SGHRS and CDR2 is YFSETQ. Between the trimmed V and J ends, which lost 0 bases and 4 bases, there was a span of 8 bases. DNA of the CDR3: TGCGCCAGCAGCTTGGAGGGTAGAGGAAACACCATATATTTT. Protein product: CASSLEGRGNTIYF.

CDR3 nucleotides: TGTGCCAGCTCACGAAAGGAGGAGACCCAGTACTTC. It yields the protein CASSRKEETQYF. The rearrangement links TRBV18 to TRBJ2-5, with D hard to call. V lost 4 bases, J lost 5 bases, and 8 bases lay in between. Looked up from germline, CDR1 is KGHSH and CDR2 is LQKENI. This CDR3 comprises 12 residues.

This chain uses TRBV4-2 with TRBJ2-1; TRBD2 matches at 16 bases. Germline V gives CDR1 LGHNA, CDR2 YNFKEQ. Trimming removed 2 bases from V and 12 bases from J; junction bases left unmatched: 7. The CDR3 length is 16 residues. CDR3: CASSQPGTSGGGGQFF. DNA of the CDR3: TGTGCCAGCAGCCAACCCGGGACTAGCGGGGGGGGAGGGCAGTTCTTC.

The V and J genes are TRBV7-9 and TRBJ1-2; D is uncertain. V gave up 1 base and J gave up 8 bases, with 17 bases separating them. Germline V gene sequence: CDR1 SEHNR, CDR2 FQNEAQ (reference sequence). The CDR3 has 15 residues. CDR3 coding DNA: TGTGCCAGCAGCTTAGTTCTTTCGGGATTCGGAGGCTACACCTTC. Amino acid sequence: CASSLVLSGFGGYTF.

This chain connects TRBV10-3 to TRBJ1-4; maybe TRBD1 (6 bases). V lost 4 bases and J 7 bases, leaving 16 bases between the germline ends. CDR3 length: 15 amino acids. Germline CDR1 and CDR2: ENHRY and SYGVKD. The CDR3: CAISAGAGVTEKLFF. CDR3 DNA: TGTGCCATCAGTGCGGGGGCAGGGGTGACTGAAAAACTGTTTTTT.

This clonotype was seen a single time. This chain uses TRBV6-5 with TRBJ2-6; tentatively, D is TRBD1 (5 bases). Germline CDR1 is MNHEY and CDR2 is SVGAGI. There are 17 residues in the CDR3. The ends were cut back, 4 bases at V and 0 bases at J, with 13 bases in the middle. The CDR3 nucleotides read TGTGCCAGCAGTTCAGGGCAAGCAGGCTCTGGGGCCAACGTCCTGACTTTC. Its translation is CASSSGQAGSGANVLTF.

This CDR3 is CASSLVGLRHEQYF. CDR3 coding DNA: TGTGCCAGCAGCTTAGTAGGCCTTAGACACGAGCAGTACTTC. J is TRBJ2-7 and V is TRBV7-2; no clear D gene. Germline V gene data show CDR1 as SGHTA and CDR2 as FQGNSA. This CDR3 has 14 amino acids. The V and J ends lost 1 base and 5 bases respectively, with 12 bases between them. The variable domain in full, with the rest retrieved from reference TRBV7-2 and TRBJ2-7, is GAGVSQSPSNKVTEKGKDVELRCDPISGHTALYWYRQSLGQGLEFLIYFQGNSAPDKSGLPSDRFSAERTGGSVSTLTIQRTQQEDSAVYLCASSLVGLRHEQYFGPGTRLTVT.

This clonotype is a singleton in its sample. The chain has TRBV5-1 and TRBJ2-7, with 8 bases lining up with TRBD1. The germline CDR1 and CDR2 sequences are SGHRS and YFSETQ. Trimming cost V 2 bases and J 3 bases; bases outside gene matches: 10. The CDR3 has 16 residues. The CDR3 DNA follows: TGCGCCAGCAGCTTTTATCGGACAGGGTTGGGCTACGAGCAGTACTTC. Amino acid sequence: CASSFYRTGLGYEQYF.

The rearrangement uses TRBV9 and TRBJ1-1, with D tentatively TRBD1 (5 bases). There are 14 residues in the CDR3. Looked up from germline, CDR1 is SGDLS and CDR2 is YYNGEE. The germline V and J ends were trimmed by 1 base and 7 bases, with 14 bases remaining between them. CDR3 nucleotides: TGTGCCAGCAGCGTACTGGAGGGGCCGATTGAAGCTTTCTTT. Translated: CASSVLEGPIEAFF.

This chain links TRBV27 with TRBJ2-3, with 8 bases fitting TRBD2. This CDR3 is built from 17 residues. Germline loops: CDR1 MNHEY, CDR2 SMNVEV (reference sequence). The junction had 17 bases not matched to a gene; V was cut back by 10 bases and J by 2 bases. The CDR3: CATREVGAGGLTDTQYF. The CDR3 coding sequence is TGTGCCACCCGGGAGGTTGGTGCGGGAGGACTCACAGATACGCAGTATTTT.

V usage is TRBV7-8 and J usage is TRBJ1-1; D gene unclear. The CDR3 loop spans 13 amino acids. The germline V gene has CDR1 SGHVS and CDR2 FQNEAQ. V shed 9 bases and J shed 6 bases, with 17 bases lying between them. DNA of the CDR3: TGTGCCAGTACCGGGTCCCCCGGCGCTGAAGCTTTCTTT. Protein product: CASTGSPGAEAFF.

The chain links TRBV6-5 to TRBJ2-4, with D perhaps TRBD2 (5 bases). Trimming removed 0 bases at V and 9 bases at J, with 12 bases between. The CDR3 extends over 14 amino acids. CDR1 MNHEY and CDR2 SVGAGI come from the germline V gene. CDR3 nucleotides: TGTGCCAGCAGTTACTCGAGGTCGAGGGTCATTCAGTACTTC. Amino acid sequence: CASSYSRSRVIQYF.

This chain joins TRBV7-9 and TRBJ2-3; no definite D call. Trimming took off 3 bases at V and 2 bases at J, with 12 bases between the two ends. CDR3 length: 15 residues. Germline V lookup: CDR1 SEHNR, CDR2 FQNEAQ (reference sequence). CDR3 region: CASSLSLGNTDTQYF. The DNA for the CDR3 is TGTGCCAGCAGCTTGTCGTTAGGAAACACAGATACGCAGTATTTT.

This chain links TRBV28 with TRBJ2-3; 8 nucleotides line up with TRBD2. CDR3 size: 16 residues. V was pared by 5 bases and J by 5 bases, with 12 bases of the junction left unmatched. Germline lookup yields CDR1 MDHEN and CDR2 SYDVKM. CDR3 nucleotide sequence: TGTGCCAGCAGTCTCAGAGCGGGAGTACTTGGAGATACGCAGTATTTT. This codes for CASSLRAGVLGDTQYF.

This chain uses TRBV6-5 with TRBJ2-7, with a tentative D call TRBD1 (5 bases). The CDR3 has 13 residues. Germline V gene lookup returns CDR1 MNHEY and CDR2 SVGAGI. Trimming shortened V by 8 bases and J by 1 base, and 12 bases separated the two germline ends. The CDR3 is CASRFSGSYEQYF. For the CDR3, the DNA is TGTGCCAGCCGATTCTCAGGGTCCTACGAGCAGTACTTC.

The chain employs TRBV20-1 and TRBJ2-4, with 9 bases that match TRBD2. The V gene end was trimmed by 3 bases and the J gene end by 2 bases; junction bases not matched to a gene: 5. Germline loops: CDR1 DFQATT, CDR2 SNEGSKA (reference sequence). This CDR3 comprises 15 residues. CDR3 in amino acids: CSASPSGNSKNIQYF. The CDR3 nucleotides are TGCAGTGCTAGCCCTAGCGGGAACTCCAAAAACATTCAGTACTTC.

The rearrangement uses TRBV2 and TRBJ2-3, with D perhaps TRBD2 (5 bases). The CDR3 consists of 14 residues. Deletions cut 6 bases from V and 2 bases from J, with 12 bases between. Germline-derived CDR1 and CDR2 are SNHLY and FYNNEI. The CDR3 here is CASRFGSDTDTQYF. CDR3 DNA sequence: TGTGCCAGCAGGTTTGGTAGCGACACAGATACGCAGTATTTT. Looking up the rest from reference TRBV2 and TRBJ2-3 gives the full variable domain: EPEVTQTPSHQVTQMGQEVILRCVPISNHLYFYWYRQILGQKVEFLVSFYNNEISEKSEIFDDQFSVERPDGSNFTLKIRSTKLEDSAMYFCASRFGSDTDTQYFGPGTRLTVL.

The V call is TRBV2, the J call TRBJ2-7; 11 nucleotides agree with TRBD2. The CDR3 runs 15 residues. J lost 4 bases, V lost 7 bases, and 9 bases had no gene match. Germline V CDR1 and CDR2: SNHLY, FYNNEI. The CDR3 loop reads CASTRLAGSAYEQYF. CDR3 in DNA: TGTGCCAGCACCCGACTAGCGGGATCTGCGTACGAGCAGTACTTC. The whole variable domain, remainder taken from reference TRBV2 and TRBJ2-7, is EPEVTQTPSHQVTQMGQEVILRCVPISNHLYFYWYRQILGQKVEFLVSFYNNEISEKSEIFDDQFSVERPDGSNFTLKIRSTKLEDSAMYFCASTRLAGSAYEQYFGPGTRLTVT.

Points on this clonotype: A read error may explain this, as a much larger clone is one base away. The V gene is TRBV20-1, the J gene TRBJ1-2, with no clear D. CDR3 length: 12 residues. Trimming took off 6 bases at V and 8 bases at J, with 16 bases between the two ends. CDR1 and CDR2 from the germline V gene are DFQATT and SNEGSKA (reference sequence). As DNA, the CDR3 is TGCAGTGCCCTGGACGGTAAATGGGGCTACACCTTC. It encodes CSALDGKWGYTF.

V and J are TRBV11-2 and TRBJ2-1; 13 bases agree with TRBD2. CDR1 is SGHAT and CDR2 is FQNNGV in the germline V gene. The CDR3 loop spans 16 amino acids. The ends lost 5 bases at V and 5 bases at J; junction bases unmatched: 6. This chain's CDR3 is CASSAGTSGKDNEQFF. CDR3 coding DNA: TGTGCCAGCAGCGCAGGGACTAGCGGGAAAGACAATGAGCAGTTCTTC.

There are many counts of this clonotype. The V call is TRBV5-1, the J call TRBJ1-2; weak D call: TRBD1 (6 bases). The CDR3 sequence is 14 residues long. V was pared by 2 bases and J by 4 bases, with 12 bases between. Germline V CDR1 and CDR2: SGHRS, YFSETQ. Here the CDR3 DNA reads TGCGCCAGCAGCTTAGAGGGGGAAACCTATGGCTACACCTTC. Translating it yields CASSLEGETYGYTF.